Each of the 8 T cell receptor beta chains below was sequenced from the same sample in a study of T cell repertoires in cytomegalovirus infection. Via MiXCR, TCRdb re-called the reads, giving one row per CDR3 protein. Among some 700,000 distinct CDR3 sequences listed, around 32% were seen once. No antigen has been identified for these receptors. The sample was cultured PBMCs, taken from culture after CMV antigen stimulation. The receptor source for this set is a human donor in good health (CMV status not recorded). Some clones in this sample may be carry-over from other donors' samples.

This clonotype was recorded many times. CDR3 nucleotide sequence: TGTGCCAGCAGCATAACTCGCCTAGGGACTAGCGGGATGGGGCAGTATTTT. It codes for CASSITRLGTSGMGQYF. The chain uses TRBV7-2 and TRBJ2-3; 13 nucleotides match TRBD2. In germline, CDR1 is SGHTA, CDR2 FQGNSA. This CDR3 comprises 17 residues. V lost 5 bases and J lost 11; bases outside the gene matches: 16.

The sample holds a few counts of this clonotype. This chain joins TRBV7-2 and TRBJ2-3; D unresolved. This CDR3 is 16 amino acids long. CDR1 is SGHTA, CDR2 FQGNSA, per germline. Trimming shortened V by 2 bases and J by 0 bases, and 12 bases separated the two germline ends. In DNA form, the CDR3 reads TGTGCCAGCAGCTTAAGGGCTGTTGCTAGCACAGATACGCAGTATTTT. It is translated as CASSLRAVASTDTQYF.

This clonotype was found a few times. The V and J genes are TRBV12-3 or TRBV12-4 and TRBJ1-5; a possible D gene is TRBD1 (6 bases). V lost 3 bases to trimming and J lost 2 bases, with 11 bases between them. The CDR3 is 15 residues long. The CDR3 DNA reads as TGTGCCAGCAGTTTGGGGACAAGGGGCAATCAGCCCCAGCATTTT. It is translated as CASSLGTRGNQPQHF.

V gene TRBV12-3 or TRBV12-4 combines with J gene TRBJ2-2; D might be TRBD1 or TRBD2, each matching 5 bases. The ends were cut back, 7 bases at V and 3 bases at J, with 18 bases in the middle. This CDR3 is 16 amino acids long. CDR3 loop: CASTLGGGPYTGELFF. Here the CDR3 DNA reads TGTGCCAGCACTCTCGGTGGGGGTCCGTACACCGGGGAGCTGTTTTTT.

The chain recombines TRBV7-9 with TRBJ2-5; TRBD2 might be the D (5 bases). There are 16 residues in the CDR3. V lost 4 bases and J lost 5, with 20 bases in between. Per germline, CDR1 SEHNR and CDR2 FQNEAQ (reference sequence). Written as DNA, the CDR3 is TGTGCCAGCAGCTCGGGAACGACCGCGGGTGTGGAGACCCAGTACTTC. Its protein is CASSSGTTAGVETQYF.

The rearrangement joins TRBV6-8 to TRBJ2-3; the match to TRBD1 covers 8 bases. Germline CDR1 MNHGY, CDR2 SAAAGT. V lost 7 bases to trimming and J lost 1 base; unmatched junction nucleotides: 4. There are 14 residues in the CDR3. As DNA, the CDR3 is TGTGCCAGCACCGTGACAGGGGGCACAGATACGCAGTATTTT. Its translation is CASTVTGGTDTQYF.

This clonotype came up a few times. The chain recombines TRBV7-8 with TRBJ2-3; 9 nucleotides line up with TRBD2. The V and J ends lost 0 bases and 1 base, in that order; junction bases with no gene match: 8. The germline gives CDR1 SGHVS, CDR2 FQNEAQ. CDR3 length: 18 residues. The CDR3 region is CASSLALLAGHGTDTQYF. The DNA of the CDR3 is TGTGCCAGCAGCTTAGCCCTCCTAGCGGGACACGGCACAGATACGCAGTATTTT.

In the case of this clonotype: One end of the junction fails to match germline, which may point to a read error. The CDR3 DNA reads as TGTACCAGCAGTTTCCGTCTTCTAGCGGGGGCCGGCTACGAGCAGTACTTC. It is translated as CTSSFRLLAGAGYEQYF. The V gene is TRBV28, the J gene TRBJ2-7, with 10 bases identical to TRBD2. This CDR3 is built from 17 residues. In germline, CDR1 is MDHEN, CDR2 SYDVKM.